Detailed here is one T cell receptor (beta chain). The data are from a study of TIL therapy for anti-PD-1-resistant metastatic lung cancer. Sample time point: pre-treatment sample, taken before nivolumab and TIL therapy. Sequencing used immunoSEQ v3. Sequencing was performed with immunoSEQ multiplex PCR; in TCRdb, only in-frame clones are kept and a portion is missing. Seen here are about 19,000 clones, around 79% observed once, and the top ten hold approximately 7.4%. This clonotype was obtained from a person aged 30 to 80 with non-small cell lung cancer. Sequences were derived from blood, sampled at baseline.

CDR3 sequence reads: CASRQCLATHTHNSPFHF. In DNA, the CDR3 is TGTGCCAGCAGGCAATGCTTAGCTACACATACTCATAATTCACCCTTCCACTTT. The chain links TRBV21-1 to TRBJ1-6. TRBV21-1 is tagged as a pseudogene. CDR3 length: 18 amino acids.